This TCR beta chain was identified during a study of T cells in women clearing cervical HPV infection. Study context: Cases: HPV16-related CIN3 or worse on histology, a couple of invasive cancers. Controls were women whose single incident HPV16 infection cleared within 12 months without precancer or cancer. Notes on the study in general: TRBV6-7 abundance was lower in cases than controls (0.11% versus 0.16%). Associations may precede or follow infection; HPV-specific or memory T cells were not isolated.

The protocol was immunoSEQ multiplex PCR, while the TCRdb copy is restricted to in-frame clones and leaves out a portion. This listing includes about 21,000 clones. As to this clone: As yet, its antigen is unknown. The CDR3 end falls 3 residues outside the read, so it is completed with the germline J gene.

Germline CDR1 reads SGHTA; CDR2 reads FQGNSA. CDR3 length: 14 amino acids. Trimming took off 2 bases at V and 1 base at J, with 9 bases between the two ends. The sample taken for sequencing was blood buffy coat. This sequence joins TRBV7-2 and TRBJ2-7, with D uncertain. The origin of this receptor is a woman aged 18-69 years with a cervical HPV16 infection that either progressed to CIN3+ or cleared (not recorded which). Incomplete CDR3 DNA: TGTGCCAGCAGCTTAAACCCGGGTTCCTACGAG. Its protein is CASSLNPGSYE. The full CDR3 sequence reads CASSLNPGSYEQYF.